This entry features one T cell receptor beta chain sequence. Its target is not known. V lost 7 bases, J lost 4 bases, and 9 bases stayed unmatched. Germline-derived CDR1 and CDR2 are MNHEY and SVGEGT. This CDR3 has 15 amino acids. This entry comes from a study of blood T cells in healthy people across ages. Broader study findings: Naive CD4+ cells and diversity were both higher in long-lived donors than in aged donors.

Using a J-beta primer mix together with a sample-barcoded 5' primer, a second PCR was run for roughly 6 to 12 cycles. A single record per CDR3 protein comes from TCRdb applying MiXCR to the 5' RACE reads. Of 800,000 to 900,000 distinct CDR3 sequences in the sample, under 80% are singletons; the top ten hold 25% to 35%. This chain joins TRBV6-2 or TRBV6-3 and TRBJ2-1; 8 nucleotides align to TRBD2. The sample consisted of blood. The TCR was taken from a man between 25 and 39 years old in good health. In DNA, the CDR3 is TGTGCCAGCAACGGGGCGGGGGGATTTTACAATGAGCAGTTCTTC. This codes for CASNGAGGFYNEQFF.